This is a list of T cell receptor beta chains from one sample in a study of regulatory T cells in long-lasting Graves disease. TCRdb independently ran MiXCR on the multiplex PCR reads; one entry per CDR3 protein. The top ten hold approximately 13% of the sample, which has around 250,000 distinct CDR3 sequences, around 21% seen once. The input for sequencing was peripheral blood mononuclear cells (PBMCs), taken at new diagnosis, from a patient treated with antithyroid drugs. Receptors were obtained from a female donor with Graves disease. Each CDR3 is given with its conserved first and last residue. The order of the fields is V gene, CDR3 length, J gene, CDR3 protein.

TRBV19	15	TRBJ2-1	CASSQAGALYNEQFF
TRBV7-2	15	TRBJ1-2	CASSLKTGAGYGYTF
TRBV7-2	12	TRBJ1-1	CASSFGQAEAFF
TRBV2	15	TRBJ2-7	CASIQSGVAGSEQYF
TRBV30	11	TRBJ1-2	CAWTVNYGYTF
TRBV2	14	TRBJ2-1	CASIAGVGLGEQFF
TRBV10-1	15	TRBJ2-2	CASSELQGGAGELFF
TRBV11-3	15	TRBJ2-1	CARSFSGGSYNEQFF
TRBV7-9	12	TRBJ1-2	CASSLLLGGYTF
TRBV30	14	TRBJ2-3	CAWSAQRSTDTQYF
TRBV18	14	TRBJ2-1	CASSPPGIGNEQFF
TRBV3-1	16	TRBJ1-1	CASSQDQGVRDTEAFF
TRBV5-1	16	TRBJ2-1	CASSLGAGGQGNEQFF
TRBV4-3	18	TRBJ2-6	CASSQAGDPGTGANVLTF
TRBV20-1	15	TRBJ2-3	CSARREGTGTDTQYF
TRBV4-3	17	TRBJ2-3	CASSLAQAEGGTDTQYF